This T cell receptor (beta chain) was captured by sequencing in a study of immune evolution from preneoplasia to lung adenocarcinoma. Findings of the study overall: Top clone share appeared to fall from AAH through AIS, MIA, adenocarcinoma.

A word on this clone: The antigen remains unidentified.

TCRdb's copy holds only in-frame clones and misses some; the assay was immunoSEQ multiplex PCR. This sample has 11,000 to 15,000 clones, with 85% found just once. Germline V gives CDR1 SGHRS, CDR2 YFSETQ. V was shortened by 6 bases and J by 7 bases, with 16 bases between the two germline ends. The CDR3 has 14 residues. Patients had resection in Japan or China between about 2014 and 2018. Nucleic acids came from premalignant or tumor cells enriched by macro-dissection. Sequenced: FFPE lung adenocarcinoma in situ tissue. The chain has TRBV5-1 and TRBJ2-2; the D is unclear. The sequence was obtained from a donor aged 70 or older with lung adenocarcinoma. The DNA of the CDR3 is TGCGCCAGCACCCTTGGCGACGGGTTCGGGGAGCTGTTTTTT. Encoded protein: CASTLGDGFGELFF.